A selection of T cell receptor beta chains follows, all from one sample in a study of blood T cell repertoires in COVID-19. Some clones are missing from TCRdb's copy, which holds only in-frame ones; the method was immunoSEQ multiplex PCR. The table includes 95,000 to 110,000 clones, about four fifths detected once. The specimen was peripheral blood. These receptors came from a woman of 80 years or more with active or convalescent COVID-19. CDR3s include the opening cysteine and the closing phenylalanine or tryptophan. The D gene is left open where the match is weak. Rows give clone size only sometimes, using once, few, many, or a class for an expanded clone.

d_call clone_size j_call v_call cdr3_nt cdr3_aa
TRBD2 . TRBJ2-7 TRBV18 TGTGCCAGCTCAACCGGACTAGCTTCCTACGAGCAGTACTTC CASSTGLASYEQYF
. few TRBJ2-7 TRBV5-1 TGCGCCAGCAGCTCTCAGGGATACGAGCAGTACTTC CASSSQGYEQYF
TRBD1 . TRBJ1-4 TRBV7-8 TGTGCCAGCAGCAAGCAGATACAGGGGGCGGATGAAAAACTGTTTTTT CASSKQIQGADEKLFF
TRBD1 . TRBJ2-7 TRBV27 TGTGCCAGCAGTTTATATAGCAGTGGGACAGGGTCCTACGAGCAGTACTTC CASSLYSSGTGSYEQYF
. . TRBJ1-5 TRBV18 TGTGCCAGCTCACCATTTCCAGGGAAGTTTCAGCCCCAGCATTTT CASSPFPGKFQPQHF
TRBD1 . TRBJ1-2 TRBV15 TGTGCCACCAGCACCATGGACGACAGGGGCGGGTATGGCTACACCTTC CATSTMDDRGGYGYTF
. . TRBJ2-3 TRBV6-2/TRBV6-3 TGTGCCAGCAGTTTAGCTTACATCGGACAGTGGACAGATACGCAGTATTTT CASSLAYIGQWTDTQYF
TRBD1 . TRBJ2-3 TRBV6-5 TGTGCCAGCAGGTCGGACAGGGCATTTGGAGATACGCAGTATTTT CASRSDRAFGDTQYF
. . TRBJ2-7 TRBV7-6 TGTGCCAGCAGCCCCACAATCGCCGGGAACTACGAGCAGTACTTC CASSPTIAGNYEQYF
. . TRBJ1-2 TRBV19 TGTGCCAGTAGTATGGCACAGGGTAACGGCTACACCTTC CASSMAQGNGYTF
. . TRBJ2-3 TRBV6-1 TGTGCCAGCAGTGAAGGCAGGGTGAGCACAGATACGCAGTATTTT CASSEGRVSTDTQYF
. . TRBJ1-4 TRBV6-5 TGTGCCAGCAGCCGACAGGATTCTAATGAAAAACTGTTTTTT CASSRQDSNEKLFF
TRBD1 . TRBJ1-4 TRBV19 TGTGCCAGTAGTATTAATTTGCGAGGGGGCGGTGAAAAACTGTTTTTT CASSINLRGGGEKLFF
. . TRBJ1-2 TRBV30 TGTGCCTGGAGTCCGTCCCTAGTCCGGTGGCGGGACTATGGCTACACCTTC CAWSPSLVRWRDYGYTF
TRBD1 once TRBJ2-7 TRBV7-2 TGTGCCAGCAGCTACAGGGGGCTTTACGAGCAGTACTTC CASSYRGLYEQYF
. . TRBJ1-5 TRBV3-1/TRBV3-2 TGTGCCAGCAGCCAATTATGGGGTAGCGACAATCAGCCCCAGCATTTT CASSQLWGSDNQPQHF